Reported below is one TCR beta chain. This sample was taken from a study of blood T cell repertoires in COVID-19. This table comes from immunoSEQ multiplex PCR, and its TCRdb copy is limited to in-frame clones, with some not included. The data show some 170,000 clones, about 83% seen once. Germline V gene data show CDR1 as MDHEN and CDR2 as SYDVKM. The CDR3 is 15 amino acids. Between the trimmed V and J ends, which lost 5 bases and 3 bases, there was a span of 16 bases. Sequenced input: peripheral blood. The receptor comes from a woman in her 70s with COVID-19, enrolled during active disease. The J gene is TRBJ1-2, the V gene TRBV28, with D perhaps matching TRBD1 (5 bases). The CDR3 coding sequence is TGTGCCAGCAGTGTGGGGGGTTCCCGGCACTATGGCTACACCTTC. It is translated as CASSVGGSRHYGYTF.